The 14 T cell receptor beta chains in this list originate from one sample, sequenced in a study of T cell changes during pregnancy in multiple sclerosis. The assay was immunoSEQ multiplex PCR, and TCRdb's table has in-frame clones only and misses some. The data contain roughly 40,000 clones, 75% to 95% of them singletons. The sequenced sample was CD4+ T cells from peripheral blood mononuclear cells, obtained in the third trimester of pregnancy. These TCRs come from a female donor with multiple sclerosis, enrolled in a pregnancy study.

J is TRBJ2-1 and V is TRBV29-1; 9 nucleotides line up with TRBD2. There are 13 residues in the CDR3. Germline V gives CDR1 SQVTM, CDR2 ANQGSEA. The V segment lost 7 bases and the J segment 4 bases; nucleotides outside the gene matches: 5. CDR3 nucleotide sequence: TGCAGCGCCGCGACTAGCGGATACAATGAGCAGTTCTTC. Its translation is CSAATSGYNEQFF.

This clone was counted once. J is TRBJ1-2 and V is TRBV19; D is possibly TRBD1 (5 bases). Germline V gene sequence: CDR1 LNHDA, CDR2 SQIVND (reference sequence). Deletions cut 6 bases from V and 2 bases from J, with 19 bases between. The CDR3 has 16 amino acids. The CDR3 here is CASREGRAQPNYGYTF. The CDR3 DNA follows: TGTGCCAGTAGGGAAGGCAGGGCCCAACCAAACTATGGCTACACCTTC.

V gene TRBV7-3 combines with J gene TRBJ2-3; 9 nucleotides line up with TRBD2. CDR1 and CDR2 (germline): SGHTA, FQGTGA. V shed 5 bases and J 2 bases; nucleotides not matched to a gene: 8. The CDR3 totals 16 residues. The CDR3 protein is CASSVGSGSITDTQYF. The CDR3 nucleotides are TGTGCCAGCAGCGTCGGTAGCGGGAGCATCACAGATACGCAGTATTTT.

DNA of the CDR3: TGTGCCAGCACTGTGGCGGGATACTCTGGAAACACCATATATTTT. This gives the protein CASTVAGYSGNTIYF. V is TRBV6-1 and J is TRBJ1-3; D is undetermined. V gave up 7 bases and J gave up 0 bases, with 13 bases separating them. The CDR3 is 15 residues long. Per the germline V gene, CDR1 is MNHNS and CDR2 is SASEGT.

The chain carries TRBV19 and TRBJ1-4, with a tentative D call TRBD1 (6 bases). CDR1 and CDR2 (germline): LNHDA, SQIVND (reference sequence). The V gene lost 2 bases and the J gene lost 7 bases, with 11 bases spanning the gap. This CDR3 is 14 amino acids long. Here the CDR3 DNA reads TGTGCCAGTAGTATAACAGGGTTTGTTGAAAAACTGTTTTTT. Its protein product is CASSITGFVEKLFF.

The genes are TRBV6-5 and TRBJ1-2; 7 bases are a match to TRBD1. Germline values: CDR1 MNHEY, CDR2 SVGAGI. This CDR3 spans 14 amino acids. The CDR3 sequence is CGSQDSRGQSGYTF. In DNA, the CDR3 is TGTGGGTCTCAGGACAGCCGGGGACAGAGCGGCTACACCTTC.

This clone appeared a few times. This chain links TRBV29-1 with TRBJ1-1; TRBD1 is a possible D gene (5 bases). CDR1 and CDR2 from the germline V gene are SQVTM and ANQGSEA. This CDR3 has 12 residues. Trimming pared 7 bases from V and 5 bases from J, leaving 14 bases between. The CDR3 DNA follows: TGCAGCGCTGGGGCCCTTAAGACTGAAGCTTTCTTT. Protein: CSAGALKTEAFF. The variable domain in full, completed from reference TRBV29-1 and TRBJ1-1, reads SAVISQKPSRDICQRGTSLTIQCQVDSQVTMMFWYRQQPGQSLTLIATANQGSEATYESGFVIDKFPISRPNLTFSTLTVSNMSPEDSSIYLCSAGALKTEAFFGQGTRLTVV.

This clone showed up just once. V is TRBV29-1 and J is TRBJ1-1; D unclear. The V and J ends lost 3 bases and 0 bases respectively, with 2 bases between them. Per the germline V gene, CDR1 is SQVTM and CDR2 is ANQGSEA. There are 11 residues in the CDR3. CDR3 DNA: TGCAGCGTTGACGTGAACACTGAAGCTTTCTTT. As protein: CSVDVNTEAFF.

This clone showed up just once. The rearrangement links TRBV5-8 to TRBJ2-1; tentative D call: TRBD2 (5 bases). The germline V gene encodes CDR1 SGHTS and CDR2 YDEGEE. Trimming took 1 base from V and 5 from J, leaving 25 bases between them. CDR3 length: 19 residues. The CDR3: CASSLFVVASAPPHNEQFF. The CDR3 nucleotides are TGTGCCAGCAGCTTGTTCGTGGTAGCGTCTGCCCCCCCACACAATGAGCAGTTCTTC.

Only a few counts were recorded for this clone. This sample includes further DNA sequences coding for the same CDR3. The chain couples TRBV19 to TRBJ1-1; TRBD1 matches at 7 bases. V lost 2 bases to trimming and J lost 2 bases; unmatched junction nucleotides: 2. The CDR3 has 14 amino acids. Looked up from germline, CDR1 is LNHDA and CDR2 is SQIVND (reference sequence). CDR3 sequence reads: CASSINRGNTEAFF. The DNA for the CDR3 is TGTGCCAGTAGTATAAACAGGGGAAACACTGAAGCTTTCTTT.

The rearrangement joins TRBV5-1 to TRBJ1-4, with D unresolved. CDR1 is SGHRS, CDR2 YFSETQ, per germline. The CDR3 contains 14 residues. V was cut by 1 base and J by 0 bases, with 4 bases left in between. CDR3 sequence reads: CASSLTSTNEKLFF. Here the CDR3 DNA reads TGCGCCAGCAGCTTGACATCAACTAATGAAAAACTGTTTTTT.

V is TRBV7-9 and J is TRBJ1-5; TRBD1 is a possible D gene (6 bases). Trimming removed 0 bases at V and 5 bases at J, with 17 bases between. The CDR3 sequence is 17 residues long. The germline V gene has CDR1 SEHNR and CDR2 FQNEAQ (reference sequence). DNA of the CDR3: TGTGCCAGCAGCTTAGCCGCGGGGGGCGTGGGGGATCAGCCCCAGCATTTT. It codes for CASSLAAGGVGDQPQHF. The full variable domain, its missing parts supplied by reference TRBV7-9 and TRBJ1-5, is DTGVSQNPRHKITKRGQNVTFRCDPISEHNRLYWYRQTLGQGPEFLTYFQNEAQLEKSRLLSDRFSAERPKGSFSTLEIQRTEQGDSAMYLCASSLAAGGVGDQPQHFGDGTRLSIL.

The chain is built from TRBV5-4 and TRBJ2-4; 12 positions match TRBD2. V lost 3 bases and J lost 6; bases outside the gene matches: 13. The germline V gene has CDR1 SGHNT and CDR2 YYREEE (reference sequence). The CDR3 covers 18 residues. CDR3 in DNA: TGTGCCAGCAGCTCCGGATCGCTAGCGGGAGGGCCAGGAAACATTCAGTACTTC. Amino acid sequence: CASSSGSLAGGPGNIQYF.

V usage is TRBV7-9 and J usage is TRBJ2-2; 11 positions match TRBD1. The CDR3 covers 19 residues. The germline CDR1 and CDR2 sequences are SEHNR and FQNEAQ (reference sequence). V shed 5 bases and J 4 bases; nucleotides not matched to a gene: 15. CDR3 amino acids: CASSRFRDRGISGTGELFF. DNA for the CDR3: TGTGCCAGCAGCCGATTCCGGGACAGGGGGATATCGGGCACCGGGGAGCTGTTTTTT.